This TCR beta chain comes out of a study of shared clonotypes between healthy human individuals (dated by TCRdb to about 2020). Turning to the overall study: A few men and two women, aged 18 to 49 years, made up the cohort. Per donor, three plates each were used for CD4 naive and CD4 memory, two for CD8 naive, and one for CD8 memory. The study deeply sequenced blood TCR repertoires of about five healthy adults to estimate repertoire size and the extent of clonotype sharing between individuals. Between about 0.9 and 9 billion PBMCs per donor were obtained by leukapheresis. Different laboratories and diverse techniques were used to prepare libraries and sequence TCR repertoires, to increase sequencing depth and limit assay-specific biases.

As regards this clone: Its cognate antigen has yet to be identified. One base away there is no much larger clone; base qualities are not given.

CD8 naive samples were obtained by positive selection for CCR7 among CD45RO-negative cells, yielding a CD45RA+CCR7+ population from which TemRA cells were excluded. The donors were healthy, HIV-negative adults with no recently reported acute infections or vaccinations. All donors were Caucasian adults living in Nashville, Tennessee, USA. After blood collection by leukapheresis, PBMCs were isolated using Ficoll-Histopaque density gradient centrifugation and then cryopreserved in the vapor phase of liquid nitrogen. Purity and quantity of every magnetically sorted T cell population were checked by analytical flow cytometry. From each sorted fraction, genomic DNA was isolated and quantified by UV absorbance on a Nanodrop 2000c. The study at large found these results: When four donors were compared, the shared fraction of clonotypes was about 5% for naive CD4, about 4% for naive CD8, 2.3% for memory CD4, and 0.3% to 0.5% for memory CD8. Naive subsets generally had larger estimated clonotype richness than memory subsets. Pairwise subsampling led to the expectation that sequencing depth would affect the degree of clonotype sharing among donors. Incomplete sequencing was indicated by rarefaction of sorted-subset datasets, despite the large sequencing depth. The small number of donors limited the genetic and exposure-history diversity represented. Sampling was restricted to blood, and TCR repertoires in tissues likely differ from the TCR repertoires found in blood. Clonotypes shared by all four sorted-subset donors showed higher generation probabilities than non-shared clonotypes.

Using the deep immunoSEQ assay, multiplex PCR amplified TCR CDR3 regions from genomic DNA. Extracted genomic DNA from each cell subset was distributed evenly across all wells of several immunoSEQ 96-well plates, and each plate was treated as a replicate. For sorted subsets, approximately 200 ng of genomic DNA, equivalent to about 30,000 T cell genomes, went into each replicate PCR. Purified libraries were quantified with a Qubit 3.0 fluorometer, sized on a Bioanalyzer 2100, and re-quantified with the KAPA Library Quantification kit. Each immunoSEQ 96-well plate was sequenced on its own single-read 150-cycle Illumina NextSeq 550 flow cell. Per the source publication's procedure: Because the immunoSEQ output included only junctional sequences and no quality scores, the filtering could not be the same as the filtering used for full-length reads. To assign V/J genes and CDR3, sequences were annotated against IMGT germline references using PyIR, a Python wrapper for IgBLAST v1.9. Reads with weak V/J assignments (E-value above 1e-6), missing CDR3, stop codons, out-of-frame junctions, or ambiguous translated residues were removed. V3J clonotypes were defined as sequences sharing the same inferred V gene, J gene, and CDR3 amino acid sequence. The percentage overlap between two repertoires was calculated by dividing the number of shared unique clonotypes by the size of the smaller repertoire. Repertoire richness was assessed with RTK rarefaction, the Chao1 estimator, and Recon v2.1 estimates of unobserved clonotypes. Generation probabilities were computed with OLGA for all TCRbeta clonotypes obtained by the gDNA method from several donors. In its TCRdb copy, this immuneACCESS table keeps in-frame sequences only and misses some clones. Where compared with another copy, unresolved V genes explain less than half of these, and the others have no known cause. That table supplies the V and J calls and clone size; D and trimming were determined from the DNA. The sample profile shows about 550,000 clones; over 95% of them were found once. The ten largest clones capture over 0.09% of the sample.

Including the terminal cysteine and phenylalanine, the CDR3 comprises 15 residues. CDR3 DNA only is kept here, 45 bases in frame from base 1. Compared with germline, V lacks 2 bases and J lacks 2 bases; bases without a gene match: 5. For CDR1 and CDR2, the germline V gene lists MNHEY and SVGAGI. The rearrangement combines TRBV6-5 with TRBJ2-7; TRBD2 aligns with 8 central bases. The sequence was collected from a woman aged 30 to 39 in good health. Sequencing was performed on naive CD8+ T cells sorted from blood. According to the study, the label for this sample's cell subset or site signals: CD45RA+CCR7+. At the DNA level, the sequence is TGTGCCAGCAGTTACGGCCGGGAGGGCCCCTACGAGCAGTACTTC. This is translated as CASSYGREGPYEQYF.